This entry describes one T cell receptor beta chain. Its antigen is undetermined. The entry originates in a study of blood T cells in healthy people across ages. Study as a whole: With template switching, about one barcoded beta molecule was captured per two T cells.

The authors ran a second PCR of roughly 6 to 12 cycles using a sample-barcoded 5' primer and a J-beta primer mix. Template switching added a 12-random-nucleotide identifier to every cDNA molecule. MiXCR, run by TCRdb on the 5' RACE reads, gives a single entry per CDR3 protein. The table includes over a million distinct CDR3 sequences, 59% detected once. Trimming removed 0 bases at V and 1 base at J, with 15 bases between. Germline V lookup: CDR1 MNHEY, CDR2 SVGAGI. CDR3 length: 18 amino acids. Study-wide findings and caveats: A strong correlation was seen between TCR beta diversity and naive T cell percentage. The donors' CMV status was not determined, possibly confounding changes in expanded clonotypes.

The receptor's source is a young man in good health. Specimen: blood. The chain combines TRBV6-5 with TRBJ2-2, with D tentatively TRBD1 (5 bases). Here the CDR3 reads CASSYSGRARKNTGELFF. CDR3 bases: TGTGCCAGCAGTTACTCAGGCAGGGCCAGGAAGAACACCGGGGAGCTGTTTTTT.